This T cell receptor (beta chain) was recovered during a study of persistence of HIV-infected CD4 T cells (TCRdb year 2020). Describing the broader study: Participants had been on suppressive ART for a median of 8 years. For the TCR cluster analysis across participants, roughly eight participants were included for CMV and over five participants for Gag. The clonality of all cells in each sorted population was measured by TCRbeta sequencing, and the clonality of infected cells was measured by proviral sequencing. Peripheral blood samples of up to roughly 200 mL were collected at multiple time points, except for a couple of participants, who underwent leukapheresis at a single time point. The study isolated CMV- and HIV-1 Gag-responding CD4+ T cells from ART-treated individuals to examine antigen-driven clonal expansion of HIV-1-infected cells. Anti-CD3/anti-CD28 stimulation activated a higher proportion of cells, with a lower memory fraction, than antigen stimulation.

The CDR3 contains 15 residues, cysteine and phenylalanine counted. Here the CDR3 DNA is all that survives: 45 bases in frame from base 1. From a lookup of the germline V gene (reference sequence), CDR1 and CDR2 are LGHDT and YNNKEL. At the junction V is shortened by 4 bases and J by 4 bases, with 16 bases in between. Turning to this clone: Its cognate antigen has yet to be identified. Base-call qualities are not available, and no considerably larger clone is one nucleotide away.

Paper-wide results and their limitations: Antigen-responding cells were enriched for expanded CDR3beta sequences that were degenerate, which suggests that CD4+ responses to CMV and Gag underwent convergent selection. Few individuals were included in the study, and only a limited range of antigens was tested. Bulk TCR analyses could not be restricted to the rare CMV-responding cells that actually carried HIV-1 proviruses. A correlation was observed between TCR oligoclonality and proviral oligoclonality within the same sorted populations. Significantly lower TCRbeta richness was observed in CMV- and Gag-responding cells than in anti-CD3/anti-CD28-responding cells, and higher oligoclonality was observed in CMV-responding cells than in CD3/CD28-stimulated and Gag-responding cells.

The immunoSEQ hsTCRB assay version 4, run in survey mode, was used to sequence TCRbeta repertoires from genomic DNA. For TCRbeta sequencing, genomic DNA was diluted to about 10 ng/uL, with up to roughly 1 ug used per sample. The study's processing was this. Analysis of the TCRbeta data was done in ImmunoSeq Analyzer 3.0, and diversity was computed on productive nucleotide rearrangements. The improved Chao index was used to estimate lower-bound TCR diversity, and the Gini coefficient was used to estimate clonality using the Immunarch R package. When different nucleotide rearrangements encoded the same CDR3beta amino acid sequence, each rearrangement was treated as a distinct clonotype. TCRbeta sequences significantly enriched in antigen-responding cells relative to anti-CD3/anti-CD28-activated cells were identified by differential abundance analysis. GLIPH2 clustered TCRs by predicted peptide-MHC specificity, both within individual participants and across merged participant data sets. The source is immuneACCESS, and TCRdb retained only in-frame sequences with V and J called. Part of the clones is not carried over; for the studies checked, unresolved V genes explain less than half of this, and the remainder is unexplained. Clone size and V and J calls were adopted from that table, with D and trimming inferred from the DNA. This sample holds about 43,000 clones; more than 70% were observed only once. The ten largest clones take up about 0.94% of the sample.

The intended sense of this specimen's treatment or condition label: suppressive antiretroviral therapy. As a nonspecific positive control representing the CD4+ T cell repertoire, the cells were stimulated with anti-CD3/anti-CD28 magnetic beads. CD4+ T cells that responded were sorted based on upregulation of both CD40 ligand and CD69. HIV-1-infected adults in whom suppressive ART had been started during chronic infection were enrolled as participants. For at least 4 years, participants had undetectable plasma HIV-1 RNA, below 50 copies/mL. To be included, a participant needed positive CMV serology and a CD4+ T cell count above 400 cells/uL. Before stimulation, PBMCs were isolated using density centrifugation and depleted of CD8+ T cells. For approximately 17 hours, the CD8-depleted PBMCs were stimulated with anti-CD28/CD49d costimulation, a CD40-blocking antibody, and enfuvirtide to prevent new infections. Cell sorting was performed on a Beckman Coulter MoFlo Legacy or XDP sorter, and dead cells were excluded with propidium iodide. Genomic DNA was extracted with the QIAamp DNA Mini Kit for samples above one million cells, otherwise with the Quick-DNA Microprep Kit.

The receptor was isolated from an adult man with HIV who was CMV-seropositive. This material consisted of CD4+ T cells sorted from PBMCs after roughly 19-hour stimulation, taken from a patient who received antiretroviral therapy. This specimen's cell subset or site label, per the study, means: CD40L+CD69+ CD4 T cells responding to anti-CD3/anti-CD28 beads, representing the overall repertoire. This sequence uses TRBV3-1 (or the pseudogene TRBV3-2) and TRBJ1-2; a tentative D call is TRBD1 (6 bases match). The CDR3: CASSRTDRPIYGYTF. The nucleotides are TGTGCCAGCAGCCGTACGGACAGACCGATCTATGGCTACACCTTC.